Listed below are T cell receptor beta chains from one sample, sequenced in a study of blood T cell repertoires in COVID-19. Assay used: immunoSEQ multiplex PCR; TCRdb lists only in-frame clones, some missing. The repertoire has over 60,000 clones, approximately 77% of them found once; the top ten carry around 30%. Sample: peripheral blood. The receptor set was obtained from a human donor in a cohort sampled during active COVID-19. Both conserved end residues are part of each CDR3. The D gene is left open where the match is weak. Clone sizes are given selectively: once, few, many, or a class where the clone is expanded.

size	D	V	J	DNA	CDR3
-	TRBD1	TRBV3-1/TRBV3-2	TRBJ2-3	TGTGCCAGCAGCCACAACGGACAGGGAAGATTTGGTACGCAGTATTTT	CASSHNGQGRFGTQYF
-	-	TRBV29-1	TRBJ2-5	TGCAGCGTTGAACACACGGAGACCCAGTACTTC	CSVEHTETQYF
few	-	TRBV4-2	TRBJ1-6	TGTGCCAGCAAGGCTCAGGCAGGGGAAAATAATTCACCCCTCCACTTT	CASKAQAGENNSPLHF
-	-	TRBV10-3	TRBJ2-5	TGTGCCATCAGTGAGGTCGCCAGATCTCCGGAGACCCAGTACTTC	CAISEVARSPETQYF
-	-	TRBV19	TRBJ1-5	TGTGCCAGTAGTATAGGGTGGAGTAATCAGCCCCAGCATTTT	CASSIGWSNQPQHF
-	TRBD1	TRBV12-3/TRBV12-4	TRBJ1-1	TGTGCCAACGCAGGGGGACCGAACACTGAAGCTTTCTTT	CANAGGPNTEAFF
many	TRBD2	TRBV2	TRBJ2-2	TGTGCCAGCAGTGAAGAGGGCGGGGGGACCGGGGAGCTGTTTTTT	CASSEEGGGTGELFF
-	TRBD1	TRBV9	TRBJ1-4	TGTGCCAGCAGCGTAGGACAGGGTGGTGAAAAACTGTTTTTT	CASSVGQGGEKLFF
-	TRBD1	TRBV12-5	TRBJ1-4	TGTGCTAGTGGTTTGGGGACCGTCGCAGGGGGGGAAAAACTGTTTTTT	CASGLGTVAGGEKLFF
-	-	TRBV18	TRBJ2-1	TGTGCCAGCTCACCTCAATACAATGAGCAGTTCTTC	CASSPQYNEQFF
-	-	TRBV28	TRBJ1-2	TGTGCCAGCAGTTTAGGGGCGCCTGGCTACACCTTC	CASSLGAPGYTF
-	-	TRBV2	TRBJ2-1	TGTGCCAGCAGTGAATCGGGGGTATCCTACAATGAGCAGTTCTTC	CASSESGVSYNEQFF
once	-	TRBV6-5	TRBJ1-5	TGTGCCAGCAGTCTCGGGGGGCCCCAGCATTTT	CASSLGGPQHF
-	TRBD1	TRBV29-1	TRBJ1-6	TGCAGCGCCAAACAGGGGGGGGATTCACCCCTCCACTTT	CSAKQGGDSPLHF
-	-	TRBV27	TRBJ1-4	TGTGCCAGCAGTTCTCCCTACGAGGGCAACGAAAAACTGTTTTTT	CASSSPYEGNEKLFF
few	TRBD1	TRBV4-1	TRBJ1-2	TGCGCCAGCAGCCAAGCGGACAGGGACAACTATGGCTACACCTTC	CASSQADRDNYGYTF
-	-	TRBV10-1	TRBJ2-7	TGCGCCAGCCTCCGGCGGGTCCCCTCCTACGAGCAGTACTTC	CASLRRVPSYEQYF
-	TRBD1	TRBV9	TRBJ2-3	TGTGCCAGCACTAGAGGGGACAGGGCGGTAGATACGCAGTATTTT	CASTRGDRAVDTQYF
-	-	TRBV5-1	TRBJ2-1	TGCGCCAGCACCATTGCGGGCTTCGGACTTTACAATGAGCAGTTCTTC	CASTIAGFGLYNEQFF
-	TRBD1	TRBV7-2	TRBJ2-5	TGTGCCAGCAGCTCTCTACCCGGACAGGGGCGACAGCCACTGAGGGGCCAGTACTTC	CASSSLPGQGRQPLRGQYF
few	-	TRBV7-9	TRBJ1-4	TGTGCCAGCAGCCACATGGAGGAAAAACTGTTTTTT	CASSHMEEKLFF
-	-	TRBV6-5	TRBJ2-3	TGTGCCAGCAGTTACGGGGCGGCCAGCACAGATACGCAGTATTTT	CASSYGAASTDTQYF
-	-	TRBV2	TRBJ2-5	TGTGCCAGCAGTGGACCCGGGGAGACCCAGTACTTC	CASSGPGETQYF
-	-	TRBV7-9	TRBJ1-1	TGTGCCAGCAGCCCCCAGGGGTCAGGATACACTGAAGCTTTCTTT	CASSPQGSGYTEAFF
-	-	TRBV7-8	TRBJ2-5	TGTGCCAGCGGGCAAGGAGAGACCCAGTACTTC	CASGQGETQYF
-	TRBD2	TRBV7-8	TRBJ2-7	TGTGCCAGCAGCTCCTTCCTGACTAGCGGGGGTGACGAGCAGTACTTC	CASSSFLTSGGDEQYF
-	-	TRBV28	TRBJ1-5	TGTGCCAGCATCCACGATGGAGGGCCCCAGCATTTT	CASIHDGGPQHF
-	-	TRBV19	TRBJ1-1	TGTGCCAGTAGTATGGCGTGGGGCATGAACACTGAAGCTTTCTTT	CASSMAWGMNTEAFF
once	TRBD2	TRBV19	TRBJ2-7	TGTGCCAGTAGTAGCGATAGCGGGAGTTTCGAGCAGTACTTC	CASSSDSGSFEQYF
-	-	TRBV24-1	TRBJ2-7	TGTGCCACCAGTAGCGGCCCAACTGACGAGCAGTACTTC	CATSSGPTDEQYF
-	TRBD1	TRBV5-4	TRBJ1-6	TGTGCCAGCAGCTTGAAACAGGGGAATTCACCCCTCCACTTT	CASSLKQGNSPLHF
-	TRBD2	TRBV7-9	TRBJ2-1	TGTGCCAGCAGCCTAGGAGCTAGCGGGAGGCTTGAGCAGTTCTTC	CASSLGASGRLEQFF
-	-	TRBV25-1	TRBJ2-7	TGTGCCAAGACCCCGCAGGGGCTCTCCTACGAGCAGTACTTC	CAKTPQGLSYEQYF
many	-	TRBV7-9	TRBJ1-5	TGTGCCAGCAGCTTAGGGGGCGGTCAGCCCCAGCATTTT	CASSLGGGQPQHF
-	-	TRBV2	TRBJ2-3	TGTGCCACCGGGTTAGAGGGCTCTAGCACAGATACGCAGTATTTT	CATGLEGSSTDTQYF
-	TRBD2	TRBV29-1	TRBJ2-1	TGCAGCGTTGAAAGCGGGGGGGCCCAGAATGAGCAGTTCTTC	CSVESGGAQNEQFF
-	-	TRBV24-1	TRBJ2-5	TGTGCCACCAGTGATTGGACACCTGGGGAGACCCAGTACTTC	CATSDWTPGETQYF
-	-	TRBV7-2	TRBJ2-4	TGTGCCAGCACCTTGGGAGCGAGGCAGGAGGATCAGTACTTC	CASTLGARQEDQYF
-	-	TRBV25-1	TRBJ2-5	TGTGCCAGCAGTGTGGCAGAGACCCAGTACTTC	CASSVAETQYF
few	TRBD1	TRBV5-6	TRBJ1-1	TGTGCCAGCAGCGAGCCGGGACAGGGGGCGGGTACTGAAGCTTTCTTT	CASSEPGQGAGTEAFF
-	-	TRBV5-1	TRBJ2-5	TGCGCCAGCAGCTTGGATAGCTCCAGGGAACAGACCCAGTACTTC	CASSLDSSREQTQYF
few	TRBD1	TRBV5-1	TRBJ1-3	TGCGCCAGCAGCGGACAGGGGGCGCTTGGAGGAAACACCATATATTTT	CASSGQGALGGNTIYF
-	-	TRBV4-2	TRBJ2-7	TGTGCCAGCAGCCAAGGAGGAGAGAACGAGCAGTACTTC	CASSQGGENEQYF
few	TRBD1	TRBV15	TRBJ2-5	TGTGCCACCAGCGCCAGGGGGCATGAGACCCAGTACTTC	CATSARGHETQYF
-	-	TRBV9	TRBJ1-4	TGTGCCAGCAGCGTAGCTTCAGGACTTAATGAAAAACTGTTTTTT	CASSVASGLNEKLFF
-	TRBD1	TRBV6-2/TRBV6-3	TRBJ2-2	TGTGCCAGCACCCCCGACAGGGGGGTCCTCACCGGGGAGCTGTTTTTT	CASTPDRGVLTGELFF
-	TRBD1	TRBV27	TRBJ1-2	TGTGCCAGCAGTCTCGGGACAGGGGCCTATGGCTACACCTTC	CASSLGTGAYGYTF